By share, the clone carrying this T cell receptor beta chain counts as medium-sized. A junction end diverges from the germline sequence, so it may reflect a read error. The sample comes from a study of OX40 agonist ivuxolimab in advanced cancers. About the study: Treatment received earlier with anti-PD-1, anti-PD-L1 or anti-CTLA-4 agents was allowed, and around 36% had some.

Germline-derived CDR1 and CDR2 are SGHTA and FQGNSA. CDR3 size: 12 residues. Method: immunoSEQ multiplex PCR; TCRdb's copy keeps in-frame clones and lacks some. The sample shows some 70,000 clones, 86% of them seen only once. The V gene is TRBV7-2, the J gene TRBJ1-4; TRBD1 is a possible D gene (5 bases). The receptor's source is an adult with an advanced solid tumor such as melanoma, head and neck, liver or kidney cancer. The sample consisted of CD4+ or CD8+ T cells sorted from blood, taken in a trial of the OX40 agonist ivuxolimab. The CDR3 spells CASSTQGSPPKF. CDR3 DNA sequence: TGTGCCAGCAGCACCCAGGGCTCCCCCCCAAAATTT.